One and the same sample provided the 6 T cell receptor beta chains below, sequenced in a study of metastatic and nonmetastatic thyroid tumors (dated by TCRdb to the early 2020s). Libraries were prepared through PCR. Sequencing was performed on an Illumina HiSeq 4000. The public reads were reprocessed in TCRdb via fastp at Q25 and MiXCR, keeping in-frame beta chains. Across this sample there are about 35,000 clones, with 25% to 30% seen only once. The ten most abundant clones make up less than 9% of the sample. Before undergoing thyroid surgery, none of the patients had been given any kind of treatment. The specimen was blood. The origin of the receptors is a female donor with papillary thyroid cancer or a benign thyroid nodule (not recorded which). Some clones in this sample may be carry-over from other donors' samples.

This clone occurred a few times. This chain joins TRBV29-1 and TRBJ1-1; D unresolved. The CDR3 runs to 9 residues. The germline CDR1 and CDR2 sequences are SQVTM and ANQGSEA. Trimming stripped 8 bases from V and 10 bases from J, with 11 bases between. Here the CDR3 reads CSSEVVAFF. In DNA form, the CDR3 reads TGCAGCTCAGAGGTCGTAGCTTTCTTT.

V gene TRBV4-3 combines with J gene TRBJ2-1; 9 positions match TRBD1. The CDR3 sequence is 13 residues long. Germline V gene sequence: CDR1 LGHNA, CDR2 YSLEER. With V trimmed by 2 bases and J by 12 bases, 5 bases remained unmatched. Here the CDR3 reads CASSQRQGVVQFF. The DNA of the CDR3 is TGCGCCAGCAGCCAAAGACAGGGGGTCGTGCAGTTCTTC.

The table lists this clone with many counts. The chain recombines TRBV18 with TRBJ2-1; D is undetermined. Germline lookup yields CDR1 KGHSH and CDR2 LQKENI. The germline V and J ends were trimmed by 5 bases and 6 bases, with 5 bases remaining between them. This CDR3 is built from 11 residues. CDR3 in DNA: TGTGCCAGCTCATCGACCAATGAGCAGTTCTTC. As protein: CASSSTNEQFF.

This clone occurred many times. The V gene is TRBV24-1, the J gene TRBJ2-3; 8 positions match TRBD2. Losses at the gene ends were 3 bases for V and 3 bases for J; bases not matched to a gene: 7. Germline lookup yields CDR1 KGHDR and CDR2 SFDVKD. The length of the CDR3 is 16 residues. CDR3 residues: CATSDPTGLGTDTQYF. CDR3 bases: TGTGCCACCAGTGATCCCACGGGACTAGGTACAGATACGCAGTATTTT.

Within the sample, this clone is medium-sized. V usage is TRBV6-5 and J usage is TRBJ2-5; 7 nucleotides match TRBD2. Germline-derived CDR1 and CDR2 are MNHEY and SVGAGI. CDR3 length: 15 amino acids. V lost 0 bases and J lost 4; bases outside the gene matches: 5. The CDR3, as DNA: TGTGCCAGCAGTTACTCGAAAGCTAGCGGAGAGACCCAGTACTTC. It specifies CASSYSKASGETQYF.

This clone has ten or more counts. V and J are TRBV30 and TRBJ1-1, with D hard to call. With 3 bases removed from V and 3 bases from J, the gap between germline ends came to 5 bases. The V gene's germline CDR1 is GTSNPN and CDR2 SVGIG (reference sequence). The CDR3 length is 11 residues. In DNA form, the CDR3 reads TGTGCCTGGAGGATTCACACTGAAGCTTTCTTT. Translated, it gives CAWRIHTEAFF.